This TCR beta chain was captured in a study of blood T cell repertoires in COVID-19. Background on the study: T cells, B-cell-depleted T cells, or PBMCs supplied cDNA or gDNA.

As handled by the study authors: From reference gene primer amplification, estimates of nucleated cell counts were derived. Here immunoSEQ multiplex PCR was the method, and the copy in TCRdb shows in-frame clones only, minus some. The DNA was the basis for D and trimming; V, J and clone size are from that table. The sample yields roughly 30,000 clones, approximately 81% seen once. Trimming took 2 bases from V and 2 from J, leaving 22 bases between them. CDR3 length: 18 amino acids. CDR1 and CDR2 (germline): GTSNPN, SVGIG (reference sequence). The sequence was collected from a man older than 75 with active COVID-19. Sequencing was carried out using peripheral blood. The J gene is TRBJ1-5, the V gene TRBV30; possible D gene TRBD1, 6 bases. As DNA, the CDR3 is TGTGCCTGGAGTAGGGCTTCAGGGACATCGGTGGGCAATCAGCCCCAGCATTTT. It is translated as CAWSRASGTSVGNQPQHF. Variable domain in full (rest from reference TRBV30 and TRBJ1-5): SQTIHQWPATLVQPVGSPLSLECTVEGTSNPNLYWYRQAAGRGLQLLFYSVGIGQISSEVPQNLSASRPQDRQFILSSKKLLLSDSGFYLCAWSRASGTSVGNQPQHFGDGTRLSIL.